Described below is a single TCR beta chain sequence and its context. The specificity of this receptor is unknown. No base quality information exists; no much larger clone differs at one position. V was cut back by 3 bases and J by 0 bases, leaving a gap of 8 bases between them. Based on the germline V gene, the CDR1 and CDR2 sequences are SGHTA and FQGNSA. The CDR3 starts with the cysteine, ends with the phenylalanine, and has 14 residues. Solely the CDR3 DNA is kept, with 42 bases framed from the first base. This specimen belongs to a study of T cells in tumors after PD-1 blockade (dated by TCRdb to the late 2010s). At the level of the whole study: Exclusion criteria were prior checkpoint blockade, use of systemic immunosuppressants, or recent radiotherapy or other anti-cancer therapy within 4 weeks. To compare clonotypes in blood versus tumor, bulk TCR sequencing was run on 10 peripheral blood samples drawn from roughly 5 patients. Peripheral blood samples averaged around 120,000 TCR templates (range about 24,679-290,000) and roughly 34,000 unique clonotypes. Paired single-cell RNA and TCR sequencing was done in the study on site-matched tumors from patients with BCC or SCC, both before and after anti-PD-1 therapy. Clinical response was assessed using RECIST version 1.1. Pembrolizumab 200 mg every 3 weeks or cemiplimab 350 mg every 2 weeks was administered to patients. Ongoing daily vismodegib 150 mg was also given to a subset of patients during anti-PD-1 treatment.

The immunoSEQ platform was used for deep TCRbeta sequencing. As for the authors' bioinformatics: For further analysis, only productive rearrangements were exported out of the immunoSEQ Analyzer. Bulk TCRbeta clonotypes were assigned T cell phenotypes by matching to single-cell RNA+TCR-seq clones sharing the same TCRbeta sequence. Clone enrichment in tumor was calculated as tumor frequency divided by PBMC frequency from bulk TCR sequencing. GLIPH was used to sort TCRs into specificity groups, which are clusters of distinct TCRs that likely recognize common antigens through shared CDR3 motifs. TCRdb limited this immuneACCESS table to in-frame rearrangements with V and J called. A share of clones is missing; checked studies link under half to unresolved V genes, and the rest is unexplained. The D gene and trimming were derived from the DNA, and the V and J assignments and clone size from that table. The sample profile shows just under 65,000 clones; less than 85% of them were found once. The ten largest clones capture around 5% of the sample.

In light of the paper, this sample's time point label describes: after anti-PD-1 therapy. For bulk TCRbeta sequencing, genomic DNA was extracted from tumor biopsies or peripheral blood, and input amounts ranged from roughly 616 ng to 6,004 ng. Every patient had histologically proven advanced or metastatic basal or squamous cell carcinoma and was a poor candidate for surgical resection. Of the approximately 10 patients making up the basal cell carcinoma cohort, roughly 8 underwent bulk tumor TCR sequencing. Study-wide findings and limitations: Where the novel T cell clones came from was not determined, and possible sources could include lymphoid organs or rare unexpanded clones inside the tumor or in the tumor periphery. About two fifths of TCR clonotypes from the tumor were detected in blood, and certain novel exhausted tumor clones were present in blood collected before treatment, which suggests recruitment from the periphery.

The V and J genes are TRBV7-2 and TRBJ1-1; no D gene can be assigned with confidence. The source of this sequence is a human donor with basal cell carcinoma. Specimen: PBMCs, collected after anti-PD-1 treatment. The CDR3 protein sequence reads: CASSLGIMNTEAFF. The nucleotide sequence is given as TGTGCCAGCAGCTTGGGAATCATGAACACTGAAGCTTTCTTT. Extended through the reference TRBV7-2 and TRBJ1-1 proteins, this CDR3 yields the full variable domain: GAGVSQSPSNKVTEKGKDVELRCDPISGHTALYWYRQSLGQGLEFLIYFQGNSAPDKSGLPSDRFSAERTGGSVSTLTIQRTQQEDSAVYLCASSLGIMNTEAFFGQGTRLTVV.